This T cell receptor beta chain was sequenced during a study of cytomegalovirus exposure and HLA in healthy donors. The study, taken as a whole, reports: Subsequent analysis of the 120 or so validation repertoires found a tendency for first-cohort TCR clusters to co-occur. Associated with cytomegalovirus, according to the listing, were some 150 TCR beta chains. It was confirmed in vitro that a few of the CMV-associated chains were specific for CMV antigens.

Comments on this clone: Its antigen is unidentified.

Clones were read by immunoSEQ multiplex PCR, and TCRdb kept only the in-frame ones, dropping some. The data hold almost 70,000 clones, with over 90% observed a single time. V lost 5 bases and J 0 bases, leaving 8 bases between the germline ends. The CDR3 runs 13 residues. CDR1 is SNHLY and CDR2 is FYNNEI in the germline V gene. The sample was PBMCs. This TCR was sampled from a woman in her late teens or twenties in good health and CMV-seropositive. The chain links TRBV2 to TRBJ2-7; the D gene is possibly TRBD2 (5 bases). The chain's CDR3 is CASSLGSSYEQYF. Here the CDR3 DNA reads TGTGCCAGCAGTCTAGGGAGCTCCTACGAGCAGTACTTC.